The 26 T cell receptor beta chains presented below share a single source sample, sequenced in a study of blood T cell repertoires in COVID-19 (TCRdb year 2020). The library came from the immunoSEQ multiplex PCR assay. Not all clones reach the TCRdb copy of this immuneACCESS table, which keeps in-frame sequences only. Checked studies attribute under half of the gap to unresolved V genes and leave the rest unexplained. Counted in this sample were about 260,000 clones; about 91% of them appeared once. The biggest ten clones account for around 2.5% of the sample. The specimen sequenced was peripheral blood. Receptor source: a person between 18 and 35 years old with COVID-19, enrolled during active disease.

V is TRBV19 and J is TRBJ2-1, with D possibly being TRBD1 (6 bases). Trimming removed 1 base from V and 10 bases from J, with 14 bases in between. Looked up from germline, CDR1 is LNHDA and CDR2 is SQIVND (reference sequence). The CDR3 spans 14 residues. For the CDR3, the DNA is TGTGCCAGTAGTATAGTTGAAGTAGGGACAGAGCAGTTCTTC. This sequence encodes CASSIVEVGTEQFF.

In this sample, this clone turned up once. The genes are TRBV5-1 and TRBJ2-1, with 7 bases fitting TRBD2. Germline CDR1 and CDR2: SGHRS and YFSETQ. CDR3 size: 17 residues. After removal of 0 bases from V and 8 bases from J, the junction contained 14 bases not matched to a gene. CDR3 sequence reads: CASSLGWTRGVFDEQFF. The CDR3 DNA is TGCGCCAGCAGCTTGGGGTGGACTAGAGGGGTTTTCGATGAGCAGTTCTTC.

For the CDR3, the DNA is TGTGCCAGCAGTTTATTGGGGCCCCGGGAGCCCTACGAGCAGTACTTC. It is translated as CASSLLGPREPYEQYF. This chain joins TRBV27 and TRBJ2-7, with D possibly being TRBD2 (6 bases). The germline CDR1 and CDR2 sequences are MNHEY and SMNVEV (reference sequence). The CDR3 contains 16 residues. Trimming pared 1 base from V and 2 bases from J, leaving 15 bases between.

This chain uses TRBV29-1 with TRBJ1-2, with TRBD1 matching over 7 bases. CDR3 length equals 13 residues. J gave up 7 bases and V 7 bases, and 12 bases lay outside the gene matches. Per the germline V gene, CDR1 is SQVTM and CDR2 is ANQGSEA. CDR3 DNA sequence: TGCAGCGGTAGCACCGGGACAGCGGGTGGCTACACCTTC. Its translation: CSGSTGTAGGYTF.

The chain combines TRBV13 with TRBJ2-5, with 13 positions matching TRBD2. CDR3 length: 16 amino acids. Trimming at V came to 5 bases and at J to 1 base, leaving 4 bases not matched to a gene. Per the germline V gene, CDR1 is PRHDT and CDR2 is FYEKMQ (reference sequence). In DNA, the CDR3 is TGTGCCAGCAGCCAGGGACTAGCGGGGATCCAAGAGACCCAGTACTTC. It encodes CASSQGLAGIQETQYF.

This clone came up once. The chain joins TRBV6-5 to TRBJ1-1; 7 bases map to TRBD1. The germline CDR1 and CDR2 sequences are MNHEY and SVGAGI. The CDR3 spans 14 residues. V was pared by 5 bases and J by 1 base, with 4 bases of the junction left unmatched. The CDR3 sequence: CASSQRTGNTEAFF. The DNA of the CDR3 is TGTGCCAGCAGTCAAAGGACAGGGAACACTGAAGCTTTCTTT.

The chain uses TRBV7-9 and TRBJ2-1, with 10 positions matching TRBD2. This CDR3 has 14 amino acids. J lost 4 bases, V lost 11 bases, and 8 bases had no gene match. CDR1 and CDR2 (germline): SEHNR, FQNEAQ (reference sequence). The DNA of the CDR3 is TGTGCCGGCCAAGCGGGAGGGCCTTACAATGAGCAGTTCTTC. Protein sequence: CAGQAGGPYNEQFF.

CDR3 sequence (DNA): TGTGCCAGCCAGACAGCAAACACTGAAGCTTTCTTT. It specifies CASQTANTEAFF. V and J are TRBV2 and TRBJ1-1, with D perhaps TRBD1 (5 bases). Trimming shortened V by 8 bases and J by 2 bases, and 9 bases separated the two germline ends. Germline CDR1 SNHLY, CDR2 FYNNEI. The CDR3 has 12 amino acids.

CDR3 coding DNA: TGTGCCAGCACCACCCGGGACAGACCCTACGAGCAGTACTTC. Its translation is CASTTRDRPYEQYF. V usage is TRBV7-3 and J usage is TRBJ2-7; the match to TRBD1 covers 7 bases. The length of the CDR3 is 14 residues. In germline, CDR1 is SGHTA, CDR2 FQGTGA. J lost 2 bases, V lost 7 bases, and 8 bases had no gene match.

The rearrangement joins TRBV4-1 to TRBJ2-3; D is unclear. Germline lookup yields CDR1 MGHRA and CDR2 YSYEKL. Trimming left V 4 bases short and J 6 bases short, with 11 bases between. The length of the CDR3 is 13 residues. CDR3 DNA: TGCGCCAGCAGCCTCCTCGCAGCGGATACGCAGTATTTT. As protein: CASSLLAADTQYF.

The chain carries TRBV9 and TRBJ2-1; 7 positions agree with TRBD2. CDR1 is SGDLS and CDR2 is YYNGEE in the germline V gene. Losses at the gene ends were 7 bases for V and 7 bases for J; bases not matched to a gene: 8. The CDR3 is made up of 13 amino acids. This CDR3 reads CASSQREVNEQFF. CDR3 nucleotide sequence: TGTGCCAGCTCTCAGCGGGAAGTAAATGAGCAGTTCTTC.

The chain combines TRBV6-6 with TRBJ2-1, with 8 bases fitting TRBD1. Germline CDR1 is MNHNY and CDR2 is SVGAGI (reference sequence). The CDR3 is 13 amino acids. The V segment lost 8 bases and the J segment 3 bases; nucleotides outside the gene matches: 3. The CDR3 nucleotides read TGTGCCAGCCAGGGGGCCAACTACAATGAGCAGTTCTTC. Residues: CASQGANYNEQFF.

This clone has only a few counts. The chain employs TRBV2 and TRBJ2-1, with D possibly being TRBD1 (6 bases). Looked up from germline, CDR1 is SNHLY and CDR2 is FYNNEI. V was cut by 5 bases and J by 3 bases, with 8 bases left in between. The CDR3 is 13 amino acids. CDR3 protein: CASSNRDYNEQFF. In nucleotides, the CDR3 is TGTGCCAGCAGTAACAGGGACTACAATGAGCAGTTCTTC. Full variable domain (outside the CDR3, taken from reference TRBV2 and TRBJ2-1): EPEVTQTPSHQVTQMGQEVILRCVPISNHLYFYWYRQILGQKVEFLVSFYNNEISEKSEIFDDQFSVERPDGSNFTLKIRSTKLEDSAMYFCASSNRDYNEQFFGPGTRLTVL.

This clone was seen only a few times. V gene TRBV4-2 combines with J gene TRBJ1-2; the D gene is possibly TRBD1 (6 bases). Germline assignment: CDR1 LGHNA and CDR2 YNFKEQ. The ends were cut back, 0 bases at V and 2 bases at J, with 10 bases in the middle. The length of the CDR3 is 15 residues. CDR3 coding DNA: TGTGCCAGCAGCCAAGATCGGACAGTAAACTATGGCTACACCTTC. Residues: CASSQDRTVNYGYTF.

This chain links TRBV7-8 with TRBJ2-5, with TRBD2 matching over 9 bases. Germline loops: CDR1 SGHVS, CDR2 FQNEAQ. The V and J ends lost 1 base and 5 bases, in that order; junction bases with no gene match: 11. The CDR3 loop spans 17 amino acids. CDR3 nucleotides: TGTGCCAGCAGCTTAGATCGTAGCGGGAGCGGTGGGGAGACCCAGTACTTC. Protein product: CASSLDRSGSGGETQYF.

This chain connects TRBV24-1 to TRBJ2-5, with D possibly TRBD1 on 6 matching bases. In germline, CDR1 is KGHDR, CDR2 SFDVKD. V dropped 0 bases and J dropped 7 bases, with 23 bases sitting between them. This CDR3 comprises 18 residues. This CDR3 is CATSDLPFGSPQQGTQYF. The CDR3 DNA reads TGTGCCACCAGTGATTTGCCCTTTGGGTCCCCCCAACAGGGGACCCAGTACTTC.

The rearrangement links TRBV11-2 to TRBJ1-2; D might be TRBD1 (5 bases). The CDR3 length is 15 residues. Trimming removed 1 base from V and 4 bases from J, with 13 bases in between. The germline CDR1 and CDR2 sequences are SGHAT and FQNNGV. The CDR3 protein is CASSLGGGAGYGYTF. The CDR3 DNA is TGTGCCAGCAGCTTAGGAGGAGGGGCGGGCTATGGCTACACCTTC. Full variable domain (outside the CDR3, taken from reference TRBV11-2 and TRBJ1-2): EAGVAQSPRYKIIEKRQSVAFWCNPISGHATLYWYQQILGQGPKLLIQFQNNGVVDDSQLPKDRFSAERLKGVDSTLKIQPAKLEDSAVYLCASSLGGGAGYGYTFGSGTRLTVV.

CDR3 protein: CASSSSGTGDNEQFF. CDR3 DNA: TGTGCCAGCAGCTCCTCCGGGACAGGGGACAATGAGCAGTTCTTC. The V gene is TRBV11-2, the J gene TRBJ2-1; TRBD1 agrees at 10 bases. Trimming took 4 bases from V and 5 from J; bases not matched to a gene: 5. The germline gives CDR1 SGHAT, CDR2 FQNNGV. CDR3 length: 15 amino acids.

On this clone itself: At one end the junction does not follow the germline gene, possibly because of a read error. The chain is built from TRBV6-5 and TRBJ2-1; D gene unclear. CDR1 and CDR2 (germline): MNHEY, SVGAGI. The CDR3 has 13 residues. CDR3 region: CASSYSVTDEQFF. The CDR3 coding sequence is TGTGCCAGCAGCTACTCGGTAACGGATGAGCAGTTCTTC.

The chain recombines TRBV28 with TRBJ2-7, with 9 bases aligning to TRBD1. The CDR3 consists of 11 residues. The J segment lost 11 bases and the V segment lost 10 bases, leaving 9 bases of the junction unmatched. Germline V gene sequence: CDR1 MDHEN, CDR2 SYDVKM. Written as DNA, the CDR3 is TGTGCCATCTACGGAGACAGGGGGGAGTACTTC. This sequence encodes CAIYGDRGEYF.

J is TRBJ2-3 and V is TRBV24-1; a weak D match, TRBD2 (6 bases). This CDR3 has 16 amino acids. Germline CDR1 KGHDR, CDR2 SFDVKD. V was shortened by 3 bases and J by 6 bases, with 18 bases between the two germline ends. This CDR3 reads CATSDTLAPRGDTQYF. CDR3 DNA sequence: TGTGCCACCAGTGATACTCTAGCGCCCCGGGGGGATACGCAGTATTTT.

The chain combines TRBV21-1 with TRBJ2-1; the table's D call, TRBD1, was not checked against the DNA. TRBV21-1 is a pseudogene segment. The CDR3 is 15 amino acids. The CDR3 region has the DNA TGTGCCAGCAGCAGGGGACAGGGGGCCGACAATGAGCAGTTCTTC. Encoded protein: CASSRGQGADNEQFF.

Only one count was recorded for this clone. The chain joins TRBV13 to TRBJ1-2; weak D call: TRBD1 (5 bases). The ends were cut back, 1 base at V and 2 bases at J, with 8 bases in the middle. The germline CDR1 and CDR2 sequences are PRHDT and FYEKMQ (reference sequence). The CDR3 is made up of 14 amino acids. The CDR3 sequence: CASSLAEGNYGYTF. CDR3 coding DNA: TGTGCCAGCAGCTTAGCGGAGGGGAACTATGGCTACACCTTC.

V gene TRBV27 combines with J gene TRBJ2-7, with 7 bases fitting TRBD2. V was clipped by 4 bases and J by 0 bases; unmatched bases: 6. Per the germline V gene, CDR1 is MNHEY and CDR2 is SMNVEV (reference sequence). The CDR3 length is 15 residues. DNA of the CDR3: TGTGCCAGCAGTTCCCCTAGCGGAAGCTCCTACGAGCAGTACTTC. It yields the protein CASSSPSGSSYEQYF.

The V gene is TRBV7-2, the J gene TRBJ2-2, with D possibly matching TRBD2 (6 bases). The CDR3 is 15 residues long. V was clipped by 1 base and J by 6 bases, with 12 bases between them. CDR1 SGHTA and CDR2 FQGNSA come from the germline V gene. The CDR3 DNA reads TGTGCCAGCAGCTTAGGCCCTCGGGGGTCCGGGGAGCTGTTTTTT. As protein: CASSLGPRGSGELFF.

The chain has TRBV11-1 and TRBJ2-7; 7 nucleotides align to TRBD2. In germline, CDR1 is SGHAT, CDR2 FQDESV (reference sequence). J was trimmed by 6 bases and V by 2 bases; bases with no gene match: 4. The CDR3 extends over 13 amino acids. The CDR3 DNA reads as TGTGCCAGCAGCTTAACCCGACTAGCCGAGCAGTACTTC. Translation: CASSLTRLAEQYF.